These 20 T cell receptor delta chains originate from one sample sequenced in a study of γδ T cells in repeated Plasmodium falciparum infection. TCRdb redid clone calling on the multiplex PCR reads using CATT. The sample has around 86,000 delta-chain clones, under 1.5% seen once. Flow sorting of PBMC yielded separate Vgamma9/Vdelta2+ and Vdelta2-negative gammadelta T cell populations for bulk repertoire analysis. Sequenced material: gamma-delta T cells from blood. These receptors were collected from a pool of human donors (malaria-infected and uninfected, not separated).

This clone has at least ten counts. CDR3 bases: TGTGCCTGTGACACAGCTGAGATTCGCACCGATAAACTCATCTTT. Its translation is CACDTAEIRTDKLIF. J is TRDJ1 and V is TRDV2; D is undetermined. The J gene is not listed in TCRdb, so it was assigned here from a DNA match to germline. V shed 1 base and J shed 1 base, with 12 bases lying between them. CDR1 GEAIGNYY and CDR2 EKD come from the germline V gene. This CDR3 comprises 15 residues.

Concerning this clone itself: TCRdb's listed protein matches a much larger clone and diverges from this DNA's translation at residue 16, likely through a read error; the protein shown comes from the DNA. J is TRDJ1 and V is TRDV1; perhaps TRDD2 as D (6 bases). The J gene comes from matching the DNA to germline here; TCRdb lacks it. The CDR3 is 21 amino acids. Germline V gene data show CDR1 as TSWWSYY and CDR2 as QGS. V lost 1 base and J lost 3, with 30 bases in between. The CDR3 DNA sequence: TGTGCTCTTGGGGAACCTGTCCTACCGGGGTCCATACCCCCGTACGCCGATAAACTCATCTTT. It is translated as CALGEPVLPGSIPPYADKLIF.

This clone was observed a few times. The amino acid sequence in TCRdb belongs to a much larger clone and departs from this DNA's translation at residue 14, likely a sequencing read error; the sequence shown is translated from the DNA. The chain is built from TRDV2 and TRDJ1; TRDD3 matches at 9 bases. TCRdb lists no J gene, so it was determined here by aligning the DNA to germline. Germline V gene lookup returns CDR1 GEAIGNYY and CDR2 EKD. J lost 0 bases, V lost 0 bases, and 19 bases had no gene match. CDR3 length: 21 amino acids. CDR3: CACDTVPVGDKGQGYTDKLIF. The CDR3 coding sequence is TGTGCCTGTGACACCGTGCCGGTGGGGGATAAAGGGCAGGGGTACACCGATAAACTCATCTTT.

On this clone itself: The translation of this DNA and the TCRdb protein of a much larger clone differ at residue 14, probably owing to a read error; the protein shown here is translated from the DNA. The chain uses TRDV2 and TRDJ1; D perhaps matches TRDD3 (6 bases). The CDR3 has 18 residues. Germline V gene sequence: CDR1 GEAIGNYY, CDR2 EKD. CDR3 region: CACDTVSQGGKYTNKLIF. As DNA, the CDR3 is TGTGCCTGTGACACCGTAAGTCAAGGGGGAAAGTACACCAATAAACTCATCTTT.

This clone was seen more than once but under ten times. TCRdb attributes to this sequence the protein of a much larger clone, which differs from the DNA translation at residue 3; a read error is likely, and the protein displayed is translated from the DNA. J is TRDJ3 and V is TRDV3; 7 positions agree with TRDD3. TCRdb is silent on the J gene; assignment here came from matching the DNA to germline. The CDR3 runs 26 residues. Per the germline V gene, CDR1 is TVYSNPD and CDR2 is GDNSRS (reference sequence). V was clipped by 5 bases and J by 0 bases; unmatched bases: 37. CDR3 residues: CALNDLTLFETTDVGDSSWDTRQMFF. The CDR3 DNA follows: TGTGCCCTTAATGATCTAACCCTCTTCGAGACTACTGATGTGGGGGACAGCTCCTGGGACACCCGACAGATGTTTTTC.

This clone was counted between two and nine times. The amino acid sequence in TCRdb belongs to a much larger clone and departs from this DNA's translation at residue 14, likely a sequencing read error; the sequence shown is translated from the DNA. The chain uses TRDV1 and TRDJ1; perhaps TRDD3 as D (5 bases). TCRdb offers no J gene call, so here the DNA was matched to germline to obtain one. Deletions cut 2 bases from V and 4 bases from J, with 26 bases between. CDR1 is TSWWSYY, CDR2 QGS, per germline. CDR3 size: 19 residues. The CDR3 sequence: CALGETWGPSGKYIDKLIF. CDR3 DNA: TGTGCTCTTGGGGAAACGTGGGGTCCCTCAGGGAAGTACATCGATAAACTCATCTTT.

This clone was counted a few times. A read error likely explains why the TCRdb protein, taken from a much larger clone, differs from this DNA's translation at residue 4; the protein shown is translated from the DNA. The V and J genes are TRDV2 and TRDJ3; 10 bases line up with TRDD3. The J gene, missing from TCRdb, was assigned here through DNA to germline matching. Germline-derived CDR1 and CDR2 are GEAIGNYY and EKD. The V and J ends lost 5 bases and 0 bases, in that order; junction bases with no gene match: 9. The CDR3 spans 19 residues. The CDR3 DNA reads as TGTGCCTGTGGCGCTACTGGGGGATTGAGCTCCTGGGACACCCGACAGATGTTTTTC. It translates to CACGATGGLSSWDTRQMFF.

The CDR3 sequence is CALGEGCLGGYFPDKLIF. CDR3 bases: TGTGCTCTTGGGGAAGGGTGTCTTGGGGGATACTTTCCCGATAAACTCATCTTT. The chain couples TRDV1 to TRDJ1, with 10 bases lining up with TRDD3. In the absence of a J gene in TCRdb, the DNA was matched to germline to assign it here. CDR1 and CDR2 (germline): TSWWSYY, QGS. This CDR3 has 18 amino acids. V was pared by 2 bases and J by 3 bases, with 12 bases of the junction left unmatched.

Details on this clone: TCRdb attributes to this sequence the protein of a much larger clone, which differs from the DNA translation at residue 14; a read error is likely, and the protein displayed is translated from the DNA. The V gene is given as TRDV2, and no J gene call is available; TRDD3 is taken as the D call from the table, unchecked against the DNA. CDR3 length: 16 residues. Germline loops: CDR1 GEAIGNYY, CDR2 EKD. CDR3 residues: CACDTVGGALTAQPFF. In DNA form, the CDR3 reads TGTGCCTGTGACACCGTTGGGGGAGCTTTGACAGCACAACCCTTCTTT.

Regarding this clone: For this DNA, TCRdb reports the protein of a much larger clone, which diverges at residue 4, most likely from a read error; the protein presented here is translated directly from the DNA. The V gene is TRDV2, the J gene TRDJ1; 13 bases fit TRDD3. Matching the DNA to germline supplied the J gene, which TCRdb does not give. The germline V gene encodes CDR1 GEAIGNYY and CDR2 EKD. The CDR3 spans 17 residues. Trimming at V came to 6 bases and at J to 1 base, leaving 10 bases not matched to a gene. The DNA of the CDR3 is TGTGCCTGTAACAGCCTACTGGGGGATACGGGCACCGATAAACTCATCTTT. As protein: CACNSLLGDTGTDKLIF.

In the case of this clone: The protein TCRdb gives is from a much larger clone and does not agree with this DNA's translation at residue 15, likely a read error; the protein shown here comes from the DNA. J is TRDJ1 and V is TRDV1; 8 bases fit TRDD2. TCRdb is silent on the J gene; assignment here came from matching the DNA to germline. With 0 bases clipped from V and 0 bases from J, the junction kept 24 bases outside the gene matches. CDR1 TSWWSYY and CDR2 QGS come from the germline V gene. This CDR3 has 23 residues. The CDR3 sequence: CALGELKIFLLTPGTMYTDKLIF. The CDR3 DNA follows: TGTGCTCTTGGGGAACTCAAAATCTTCCTACTGACCCCGGGGACCATGTACACCGATAAACTCATCTTT.

Remarks on this clone: A far bigger clonotype differs at one base, so this is likely a read error. Other DNA sequences in the sample encode the same CDR3. The chain joins TRDV3 to TRDJ1; 9 bases line up with TRDD3. V lost 1 base, J lost 5 bases, and 17 bases stayed unmatched. The CDR3 totals 17 residues. CDR1 and CDR2 (germline): TVYSNPD, GDNSRS (reference sequence). The CDR3 reads CAFIPRHWGSEEDKLIF. The CDR3 DNA sequence: TGTGCCTTTATACCCCGACACTGGGGGAGCGAGGAGGATAAACTCATCTTT. Full variable domain (outside the CDR3, taken from reference TRDV3 and TRDJ1): CDKVTQSSPDQTVASGSEVVLLCTYDTVYSNPDLFWYRIRPDYSFQFVFYGDNSRSEGADFTQGRFSVKHILTQKAFHLVISPVRTEDSATYYCAFIPRHWGSEEDKLIFGKGTRVTVEP.

This clone is termed medium-sized. The sample holds other DNA sequences that translate to the same CDR3. The chain has TRDV2 and TRDJ1; D gene ambiguous. Trimming cost V 3 bases and J 0 bases, with 16 bases left between them. Germline V gene sequence: CDR1 GEAIGNYY, CDR2 EKD. CDR3 length: 16 residues. CDR3 region: CACDALYTLYTDKLIF. CDR3 sequence (DNA): TGTGCCTGTGACGCTCTATATACCTTGTACACCGATAAACTCATCTTT.

The table lists this clone with many counts. DNA for the CDR3: TGTGCTCTTGGGGAAAGGTTCCTATGGGGGAACGAGTACACCGATAAACTCATCTTT. Translated: CALGERFLWGNEYTDKLIF. The chain uses TRDV1 and TRDJ1, with D possibly being TRDD3 (7 bases). V was shortened by 2 bases and J by 0 bases, with 22 bases between the two germline ends. Per germline, CDR1 TSWWSYY and CDR2 QGS. CDR3 length: 19 amino acids.

By share, this clone counts as medium-sized. The sample contains more than one DNA sequence encoding this CDR3. The V gene is TRDV1, the J gene TRDJ2; 8 bases map to TRDD3. V lost 6 bases and J lost 5; bases outside the gene matches: 11. CDR1 and CDR2 from the germline V gene are TSWWSYY and QGS. There are 16 residues in the CDR3. CDR3 protein: CALGWGTPWTTAQLFF. CDR3 sequence (DNA): TGTGCTCTTGGCTGGGGGACCCCTTGGACCACAGCACAACTCTTCTTT.

This clone was seen many times. The mismatch at residue 9 between this DNA's translation and the TCRdb protein of a much larger clone likely reflects a read error; the protein shown is translated from the DNA. This chain connects TRDV2 to TRDJ1; TRDD3 is a possible D gene (5 bases). The V end was cut by 3 bases, the J end by 0 bases, with 16 bases between. The length of the CDR3 is 16 residues. Per germline, CDR1 GEAIGNYY and CDR2 EKD. In nucleotides, the CDR3 is TGTGCCTGTGACCCCCGGAAGGGGAGGTACACCGATAAACTCATCTTT. Protein sequence: CACDPRKGRYTDKLIF.

This clone came up a few times. The TCRdb protein comes from a much larger clone and disagrees with this DNA's translation at residue 14, likely due to a read error; the protein given here is derived from the DNA. The chain is built from TRDV1 and TRDJ1; 11 bases map to TRDD3. The J gene was not available in TCRdb and was assigned here by matching the DNA to germline segments. Losses at the gene ends were 0 bases for V and 4 bases for J; bases not matched to a gene: 13. The CDR3 runs 19 residues. CDR1 and CDR2 (germline): TSWWSYY, QGS. As DNA, the CDR3 is TGTGCTCTTGGGGAACTCCCGGCTGGGGGATACTACTACATCGATAAACTCATCTTT. Protein: CALGELPAGGYYYIDKLIF.

Only a few counts were recorded for this clone. TCRdb's entry gives the protein of a much larger clone, which mismatches this DNA's translation at residue 10, likely from a read error; the protein reported here is translated from the DNA. This chain joins TRDV3 and TRDJ1; the match to TRDD3 covers 11 bases. CDR1 is TVYSNPD and CDR2 is GDNSRS in the germline V gene (reference sequence). The V gene end was trimmed by 1 base and the J gene end by 0 bases; junction bases not matched to a gene: 10. This CDR3 spans 17 amino acids. CDR3 DNA: TGTGCCTTTAAGTGTTGGGGGATACGCCCGTACACCGATAAACTCATCTTT. Amino acids: CAFKCWGIRPYTDKLIF.

This clone was counted a few times. This chain links TRDV1 with TRDJ1; unclear D gene. Germline V gene sequence: CDR1 TSWWSYY, CDR2 QGS. CDR3 length: 25 amino acids. V lost 6 bases, J lost 5 bases, and 49 bases lay in between. CDR3 residues: CALGLLIPQIPSTYYLASGLDKLIF. CDR3 DNA: TGTGCTCTTGGACTCCTTATTCCCCAAATTCCCTCGACTTACTATCTGGCGTCCGGATTGGATAAACTCATCTTT.

This clone was counted only a few times. A far larger clone is just one base off, so this is likely a read error. Additional DNA sequences in this sample encode the identical CDR3. V usage is TRDV3 and J usage is TRDJ1; TRDD3 matches at 12 bases. This CDR3 comprises 21 residues. The trim removed 5 bases at V and 0 bases at J, leaving 25 bases unmatched. Germline V gene sequence: CDR1 TVYSNPD, CDR2 GDNSRS (reference sequence). The CDR3 DNA reads as TGTGCCCGACGAGGCCTTCCTAGAGACTGGGGGATACCTCATTACACCGATAAACTCATCTTT. Protein: CARRGLPRDWGIPHYTDKLIF.